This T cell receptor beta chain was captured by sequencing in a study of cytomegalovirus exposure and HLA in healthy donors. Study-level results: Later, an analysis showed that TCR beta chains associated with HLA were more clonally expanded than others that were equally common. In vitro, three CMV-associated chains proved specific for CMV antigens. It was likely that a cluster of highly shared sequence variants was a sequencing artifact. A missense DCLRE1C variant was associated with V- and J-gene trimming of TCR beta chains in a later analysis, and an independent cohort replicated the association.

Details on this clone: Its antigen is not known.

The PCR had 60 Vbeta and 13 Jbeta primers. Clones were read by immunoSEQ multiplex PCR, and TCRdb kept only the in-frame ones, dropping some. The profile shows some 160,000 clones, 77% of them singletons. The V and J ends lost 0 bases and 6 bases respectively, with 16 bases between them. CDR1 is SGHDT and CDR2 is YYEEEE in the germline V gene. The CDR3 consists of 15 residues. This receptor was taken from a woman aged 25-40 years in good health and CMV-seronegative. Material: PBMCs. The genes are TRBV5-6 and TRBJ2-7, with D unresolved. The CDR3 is CASSLVSAALLEQYF. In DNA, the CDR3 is TGTGCCAGCAGCTTGGTTTCTGCGGCCCTTCTCGAGCAGTACTTC.